This T cell receptor (beta chain) was observed in a study of shared clonotypes between healthy human individuals. Trimming removed 7 bases at V and 5 bases at J, with 11 bases between. This CDR3 region has 12 residues. Germline CDR1 and CDR2: MDHEN and SYDVKM. The data were produced by immunoSEQ multiplex PCR, yet TCRdb's version contains in-frame clones alone and is incomplete. The sample includes 2 million to 3 million clones, around nine tenths of them seen just once. The TCR originated in a young man in good health. The rearrangement joins TRBV28 to TRBJ2-5; possibly TRBD2 for D (5 bases). The sample taken for sequencing was naive CD4+ T cells sorted from blood. The subset here: CD45RA+ positively selected. The CDR3 DNA sequence: TGTGCCAGCACACGGGGTGGGGAGACCCAGTACTTC. This codes for CASTRGGETQYF.